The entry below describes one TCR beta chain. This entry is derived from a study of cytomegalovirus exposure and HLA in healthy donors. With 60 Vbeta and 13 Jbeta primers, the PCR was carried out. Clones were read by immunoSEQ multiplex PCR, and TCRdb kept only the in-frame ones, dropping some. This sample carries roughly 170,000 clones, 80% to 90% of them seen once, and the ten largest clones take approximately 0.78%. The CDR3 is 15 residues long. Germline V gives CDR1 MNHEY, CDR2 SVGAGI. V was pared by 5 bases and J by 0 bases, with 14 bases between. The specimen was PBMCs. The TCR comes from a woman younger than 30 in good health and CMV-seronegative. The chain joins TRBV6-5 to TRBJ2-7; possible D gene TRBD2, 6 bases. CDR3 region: CASSPGTSISYEQYF. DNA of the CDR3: TGTGCCAGCAGTCCCGGGACTTCCATCTCCTACGAGCAGTACTTC.